Included here is one T cell receptor beta chain sequence, with context. The antigen it recognizes is unknown. Within one base of it there is no much larger clone, and no base qualities were kept. This sample was included in a study of response to subunit inactivated influenza vaccine (dated by TCRdb to the late 2010s). Study-wide context: Deep quantitative profiling of the T cell receptor repertoire was used in the study to follow responses to a trivalent subunit inactivated influenza vaccine. Paper-wide results and their limitations: The authors suggested that each seasonal influenza vaccination may recruit only a limited number of new T cells.

Library creation used RT-PCR. Sequencing took place on an Illumina HiSeq 2500. TCRdb reprocessed the public reads (quality trimming at Q25 with fastp, clone calling with MiXCR) and kept in-frame beta chains. Identical CDR3 protein sequences are pooled into one entry, listed with their most common genes and DNA. The sample table lists fewer than 400,000 distinct CDR3 sequences, about a fifth of them with a count of one. The ten biggest clones cover roughly a tenth of the sample. The receptor's source is a man aged 45 to 70 who received an inactivated influenza vaccine. Donor details come from another sample of the same person, matched by shared clones. The input for sequencing was PBMCs from blood, taken approximately 22 months after vaccination.

The bases read TGTGCCAGCAGCTTAGCGGACGAAGCTTTCTTT. The resulting protein is CASSLADEAFF. This receptor chain uses TRBV7-2 and TRBJ1-1; no confident D gene assignment can be made. Reading from cysteine to phenylalanine, the CDR3 counts 11 amino acids. Only the CDR3 portion is preserved as DNA: 33 bases, with reading frame beginning at the first base. CDR1 and CDR2, per the germline V gene, are SGHTA and FQGNSA. V is shortened by 0 bases, J by 8 bases, and the region joining them spans 4 bases.